These T cell receptor beta chains were read from a single sample in a study of regulatory T cells in long-lasting Graves disease. TCRdb analysed the multiplex PCR reads with MiXCR anew, one entry per CDR3 protein. Of hundreds of thousands of distinct CDR3 sequences in the sample, 16% are singletons; the top ten hold approximately 18%. These same records also appear under a second study, on T cells in Graves' hyperthyroidism and ophthalmopathy.

Sequencing used peripheral blood mononuclear cells (PBMCs), obtained at new diagnosis, from a patient treated with antithyroid drugs. These receptors all stem from a woman aged 25 to 45 with Graves disease. CDR3s include the opening cysteine and the closing phenylalanine or tryptophan. D genes are given only for firm matches. Expanded clones get a size class; other rows say once, few or many, or leave the size out.

v_call: TRBV2; j_call: TRBJ2-7; clone_size: many; d_call: TRBD2; cdr3_nt: TGTGCCCGCTCAGGGCTGCGGGAGGGCCCCTACGAGCAGTACTTC; cdr3_aa: CARSGLREGPYEQYF
v_call: TRBV10-3; j_call: TRBJ2-3; clone_size: many; d_call: TRBD2; cdr3_nt: TGTGCCATCAGTGAGCCCGGACTAGCGGTTAGCACAGATACGCAGTATTTT; cdr3_aa: CAISEPGLAVSTDTQYF
v_call: TRBV5-1; j_call: TRBJ1-1; clone_size: many; d_call: NA; cdr3_nt: TGCGCCAGCAGCGCCCTATTTCAGAACACTGAAGCTTTCTTT; cdr3_aa: CASSALFQNTEAFF
v_call: TRBV19; j_call: TRBJ1-5; clone_size: few; d_call: NA; cdr3_nt: TGTGCCAGTAGTCGGAGGCAGGGTGGGGGTCAGCCCCAGCATTTT; cdr3_aa: CASSRRQGGGQPQHF
v_call: TRBV2; j_call: TRBJ2-3; clone_size: few; d_call: NA; cdr3_nt: TGTGCCAGCAAGGGGCAGGGCCTCCCAGATACGCAGTATTTT; cdr3_aa: CASKGQGLPDTQYF
v_call: TRBV12-5; j_call: TRBJ1-1; clone_size: few; d_call: NA; cdr3_nt: TGTGCTAGTGGAGAGTTGAACACTGAAGCTTTCTTT; cdr3_aa: CASGELNTEAFF
v_call: TRBV12-3/TRBV12-4; j_call: TRBJ2-1; clone_size: many; d_call: NA; cdr3_nt: TGTGCCAGCAGAAACAGGGCTGACCCAGTATCAGAGCAGTTCTTC; cdr3_aa: CASRNRADPVSEQFF
v_call: TRBV6-9; j_call: TRBJ1-4; clone_size: NA; d_call: NA; cdr3_nt: TGTGCCAGCAGTTACCGTGGCAGAACTAATGAAAAACTGTTTTTT; cdr3_aa: CASSYRGRTNEKLFF
v_call: TRBV3-1; j_call: TRBJ2-7; clone_size: NA; d_call: NA; cdr3_nt: TGTGCCAGCAGCCAAGGAATAGGGACCTACGAGCAGTACTTC; cdr3_aa: CASSQGIGTYEQYF
v_call: TRBV15; j_call: TRBJ2-5; clone_size: few; d_call: TRBD2; cdr3_nt: TGTGCCACCAGCAGCCTCGGGGGAGGGCGAGTTCAAGAGACCCAGTACTTC; cdr3_aa: CATSSLGGGRVQETQYF
v_call: TRBV7-8; j_call: TRBJ1-5; clone_size: many; d_call: NA; cdr3_nt: TGTGCCAGCAGCTTAGATGAGGGCGGGAATCAGCCCCAGCATTTT; cdr3_aa: CASSLDEGGNQPQHF
v_call: TRBV7-9; j_call: TRBJ2-7; clone_size: few; d_call: TRBD1; cdr3_nt: TGTGCCAGCAGCGGGGGACAGCCCTCCTACGAGCAGTACTTC; cdr3_aa: CASSGGQPSYEQYF
v_call: TRBV30; j_call: TRBJ1-2; clone_size: many; d_call: NA; cdr3_nt: TGTGCCTGGACTCCCCGGACCTGGGGTAACTATGGCTACACCTTC; cdr3_aa: CAWTPRTWGNYGYTF
v_call: TRBV6-2/TRBV6-3; j_call: TRBJ2-5; clone_size: few; d_call: TRBD1; cdr3_nt: TGTGCCAGCAGTTACTCGGACAGGGGAATGGCGACCCAGTACTTC; cdr3_aa: CASSYSDRGMATQYF